This TCR beta chain was identified during a study of blood T cell repertoires in COVID-19. As handled by the study authors: Reference gene primer amplification gave estimated nucleated cell counts. TCRdb's table, derived via immunoSEQ multiplex PCR, lists solely in-frame clones and lacks some. That table is the source of V, J and clone size, and D and trimming were worked out from the DNA. In the table there are roughly 300,000 clones, around 87% of which are singletons. The CDR3 consists of 14 residues. Germline V gene lookup returns CDR1 SNHLY and CDR2 FYNNEI. V was trimmed by 4 bases and J by 0 bases, leaving 9 bases between them.

The rearrangement joins TRBV2 to TRBJ2-5, with D tentatively TRBD2 (5 bases). This clonotype originated in a young woman who had recovered from COVID-19. Sequencing was carried out using PBMCs or T cells enriched from blood (not recorded which). The CDR3 loop is CASSGTLYQETQYF. CDR3 nucleotide sequence: TGTGCCAGCAGTGGGACTCTGTACCAAGAGACCCAGTACTTC.